These 28 T cell receptor beta chains were all obtained from the same sample, sequenced in a study of blood T cell repertoires in COVID-19. Clones were sequenced by immunoSEQ multiplex PCR, and TCRdb holds only the in-frame ones, with some missing. Of 250,000 to 300,000 clones in the sample, more than 75% were seen once. Sequencing used PBMCs or T cells enriched from blood (not recorded which). The receptors derive from a middle-aged woman with acute COVID-19.

The CDR3 region has the DNA TGTGCCAGCAGCCGCCGGGGGAGCGGGATAGGGGACACCGGGGAGCTGTTTTTT. It is translated as CASSRRGSGIGDTGELFF. This chain links TRBV3-1 (or the pseudogene TRBV3-2) with TRBJ2-2; 7 bases align to TRBD2. Germline CDR1 is LGHDT and CDR2 is YNNKEL (reference sequence). CDR3 length: 18 residues. V lost 4 bases to trimming and J lost 3 bases; unmatched junction nucleotides: 14.

The CDR3 coding sequence is TGTGCCAGCAGCTCCGGACAGCCGGGCCAAGAGACCCAGTACTTC. Translating it yields CASSSGQPGQETQYF. The V and J genes are TRBV7-8 and TRBJ2-5; D might be TRBD1 (6 bases). Trimming shortened V by 4 bases and J by 1 base, and 13 bases separated the two germline ends. This CDR3 is 15 amino acids long. Germline loops: CDR1 SGHVS, CDR2 FQNEAQ.

The V gene is TRBV18, the J gene TRBJ1-3, with D possibly TRBD1 on 6 matching bases. Germline V gives CDR1 KGHSH, CDR2 LQKENI. This CDR3 spans 17 amino acids. Deletions cut 3 bases from V and 4 bases from J, with 19 bases between. The CDR3 DNA is TGTGCCAGCTCACCTTCCTTACAGGGAGCCTCGGGAAACACCATATATTTT. Amino acid sequence: CASSPSLQGASGNTIYF.

This clone occurred a few times. This same CDR3 is encoded by further DNA sequences in the sample. This chain connects TRBV12-3 or TRBV12-4 to TRBJ1-2; 8 bases are a match to TRBD1. This CDR3 comprises 13 residues. V lost 4 bases and J lost 3; bases outside the gene matches: 1. The CDR3 loop is CASSSTGDYGYTF. Written as DNA, the CDR3 is TGTGCCAGCAGTTCGACAGGGGACTATGGCTACACCTTC.

V and J are TRBV9 and TRBJ1-2; 10 nucleotides align to TRBD1. Germline V lookup: CDR1 SGDLS, CDR2 YYNGEE. Trimming took 0 bases from V and 6 from J; bases not matched to a gene: 5. The length of the CDR3 is 15 residues. The CDR3 DNA reads TGTGCCAGCAGCGTAGGAGACAGGGGGCGGGATGGCTACACCTTC. Protein product: CASSVGDRGRDGYTF.

This clone was counted a few times. V usage is TRBV4-1 and J usage is TRBJ1-4; D not certain. With 0 bases removed from V and 0 bases from J, the gap between germline ends came to 8 bases. Germline assignment: CDR1 MGHRA and CDR2 YSYEKL. This CDR3 is built from 16 residues. CDR3 residues: CASSQERQATNEKLFF. CDR3 DNA sequence: TGCGCCAGCAGCCAAGAGCGCCAAGCAACTAATGAAAAACTGTTTTTT.

The V call is TRBV19, the J call TRBJ1-5, with D unclear. V was clipped by 0 bases and J by 6 bases, with 15 bases between them. This CDR3 spans 16 amino acids. Germline V CDR1 and CDR2: LNHDA, SQIVND (reference sequence). The CDR3 nucleotides read TGTGCCAGTAGTATAGATTTGGCCAGTGCGGGTCAGCCCCAGCATTTT. Its translation is CASSIDLASAGQPQHF.

The chain employs TRBV12-3 or TRBV12-4 and TRBJ1-4; D gene uncertain. V gave up 3 bases and J gave up 8 bases, with 10 bases separating them. This CDR3 has 13 residues. In DNA, the CDR3 is TGTGCCAGCAGTTTCCTGACCAGGGAAAAACTGTTTTTT. It encodes CASSFLTREKLFF.

The chain employs TRBV6-1 and TRBJ2-2; D might be TRBD1 (6 bases). The V gene lost 2 bases and the J gene lost 3 bases, with 13 bases spanning the gap. The length of the CDR3 is 16 residues. Per germline, CDR1 MNHNS and CDR2 SASEGT. CDR3 in DNA: TGTGCCAGCAGTGAAAGGCTCAGGGGACACACCGGGGAGCTGTTTTTT. Residues: CASSERLRGHTGELFF.

V is TRBV28 and J is TRBJ2-2; D is ambiguous. Germline V gives CDR1 MDHEN, CDR2 SYDVKM. CDR3 length equals 14 residues. Trimming stripped 6 bases from V and 1 base from J, with 9 bases between. CDR3 amino acids: CASRSTVNTGELFF. DNA for the CDR3: TGTGCCAGCAGATCTACAGTGAACACCGGGGAGCTGTTTTTT.

The V gene is TRBV4-2, the J gene TRBJ2-7, with TRBD1 as a possible D gene (6 bases). The CDR3 runs to 14 residues. Trimming removed 1 base from V and 2 bases from J, with 9 bases in between. From germline, CDR1 is LGHNA and CDR2 YNFKEQ. The CDR3 nucleotides are TGTGCCAGCAGCCAAGCGGACAGAACCTACGAGCAGTACTTC. It encodes CASSQADRTYEQYF.

The V call is TRBV24-1, the J call TRBJ2-4, with a possible D match to TRBD2 (5 bases). The CDR3 loop spans 15 amino acids. CDR1 is KGHDR and CDR2 is SFDVKD in the germline V gene. Trimming cost V 7 bases and J 1 base, with 13 bases left between them. CDR3 bases: TGTGCCACCAGCGATGAGGGCCTGGCCAAAAACATTCAGTACTTC. Translating it yields CATSDEGLAKNIQYF.

This rearrangement joins TRBV10-3 to TRBJ1-6; 8 bases align to TRBD1. This CDR3 spans 14 amino acids. Trimming cost V 2 bases and J 6 bases; bases outside gene matches: 0. Germline V gene data show CDR1 as ENHRY and CDR2 as SYGVKD. DNA of the CDR3: TGTGCCATCAGTGAGGGGACAGGTAATTCACCCCTCCACTTT. It translates to CAISEGTGNSPLHF.

The gene calls are TRBV28 and TRBJ2-7; 7 bases match TRBD1. Germline CDR1 and CDR2: MDHEN and SYDVKM. V lost 6 bases, J lost 2 bases, and 4 bases stayed unmatched. This CDR3 has 13 residues. The CDR3 DNA is TGTGCCAGCAGCCTACAGGGGCCCTACGAGCAGTACTTC. Amino acids: CASSLQGPYEQYF.

This clone was seen only once. The chain carries TRBV11-2 and TRBJ2-2, with 8 bases that match TRBD2. Trimming removed 2 bases from V and 5 bases from J; junction bases left unmatched: 4. Germline V CDR1 and CDR2: SGHAT, FQNNGV. This CDR3 has 15 residues. The CDR3 loop is CASSLSSSGTGELFF. The CDR3 coding sequence is TGTGCCAGCAGCTTAAGTTCTAGCGGGACCGGGGAGCTGTTTTTT.

The J gene is TRBJ2-7, the V gene TRBV27, with 8 bases that match TRBD1. The CDR3 runs 14 residues. Germline CDR1 is MNHEY and CDR2 is SMNVEV (reference sequence). The trim removed 4 bases at V and 7 bases at J, leaving 9 bases unmatched. The CDR3 protein is CASSSRQGAGEQYF. The DNA for the CDR3 is TGTGCCAGCAGTTCCAGGCAGGGGGCTGGTGAGCAGTACTTC.

Worth noting for this clone: At one end the junction does not follow the germline gene, possibly because of a read error. The V gene is TRBV7-9, the J gene TRBJ2-1; a possible D gene is TRBD2 (7 bases). The germline V gene encodes CDR1 SEHNR and CDR2 FQNEAQ (reference sequence). There are 16 residues in the CDR3. The CDR3 DNA sequence: TGTGCCAGCACCTTAGGGCTGGGGAGGGAGGGGGTTGAGCAGTTCTTC. Translation: CASTLGLGREGVEQFF.

J is TRBJ2-1 and V is TRBV9, with TRBD1 matching over 7 bases. The CDR3 is 14 amino acids. Germline assignment: CDR1 SGDLS and CDR2 YYNGEE. The junction had 6 bases not matched to a gene; V was cut back by 0 bases and J by 9 bases. In nucleotides, the CDR3 is TGTGCCAGCAGCGTAGGGACAGGCAGGGGTGAGCAGTTCTTC. Its protein is CASSVGTGRGEQFF.

The J gene is TRBJ1-2, the V gene TRBV28, with D unclear. Deletions cut 5 bases from V and 4 bases from J, with 14 bases between. The germline V gene encodes CDR1 MDHEN and CDR2 SYDVKM. The CDR3 is 14 amino acids. The CDR3 here is CASSARPGSYGYTF. CDR3 DNA sequence: TGTGCCAGCAGTGCCCGCCCCGGGAGCTATGGCTACACCTTC.

This chain links TRBV28 with TRBJ1-6; 10 bases are a match to TRBD1. The ends lost 5 bases at V and 6 bases at J; junction bases unmatched: 4. There are 15 residues in the CDR3. Per germline, CDR1 MDHEN and CDR2 SYDVKM. The CDR3 protein is CASSTRDRGNSPLHF. In DNA form, the CDR3 reads TGTGCCAGCAGTACCCGGGACAGGGGTAATTCACCCCTCCACTTT. Filled out from reference TRBV28 and TRBJ1-6, the complete variable domain reads DVKVTQSSRYLVKRTGEKVFLECVQDMDHENMFWYRQDPGLGLRLIYFSYDVKMKEKGDIPEGYSVSREKKERFSLILESASTNQTSMYLCASSTRDRGNSPLHFGNGTRLTVT.

The rearrangement joins TRBV18 to TRBJ1-1, with 9 nucleotides matching TRBD1. After removal of 6 bases from V and 7 bases from J, the junction contained 12 bases not matched to a gene. Germline CDR1 and CDR2: KGHSH and LQKENI. This CDR3 is 15 amino acids long. In DNA, the CDR3 is TGTGCCAGCTCGCTTCGGACAGGGGAGATTGATGAAGCTTTCTTT. It yields the protein CASSLRTGEIDEAFF.

V and J are TRBV19 and TRBJ1-3, with unresolved D. Germline V gives CDR1 LNHDA, CDR2 SQIVND (reference sequence). Trimming took off 6 bases at V and 4 bases at J, with 10 bases between the two ends. This CDR3 contains 13 residues. The CDR3 DNA follows: TGTGCCAGTAGCCCCTGGGCCGGAAACACCATATATTTT. Its translation: CASSPWAGNTIYF. The full variable domain, rest sourced from reference TRBV19 and TRBJ1-3, is DGGITQSPKYLFRKEGQNVTLSCEQNLNHDAMYWYRQDPGQGLRLIYYSQIVNDFQKGDIAEGYSVSREKKESFPLTVTSAQKNPTAFYLCASSPWAGNTIYFGEGSWLTVV.

CDR3 amino acids: CASSFSGSYEQFF. In DNA, the CDR3 is TGTGCCAGCAGCTTTAGCGGGAGTTATGAGCAGTTCTTC. The J gene is TRBJ2-1, the V gene TRBV5-4; 9 bases map to TRBD2. This CDR3 is built from 13 residues. Germline trimming cut 2 bases from V and 8 bases from J; bases unmatched to any gene: 2. Per germline, CDR1 SGHNT and CDR2 YYREEE (reference sequence). The full variable domain, with the rest looked up from reference TRBV5-4 and TRBJ2-1, is ETGVTQSPTHLIKTRGQQVTLRCSSQSGHNTVSWYQQALGQGPQFIFQYYREEENGRGNFPPRFSGLQFPNYSSELNVNALELDDSALYLCASSFSGSYEQFFGPGTRLTVL.

J is TRBJ2-3 and V is TRBV2; 12 bases match TRBD2. This CDR3 has 17 amino acids. Germline V gene data show CDR1 as SNHLY and CDR2 as FYNNEI. V shed 6 bases and J 2 bases; nucleotides not matched to a gene: 9. CDR3 protein: CASRHELAGGYTDTQYF. CDR3 DNA: TGTGCCAGCAGACACGAACTAGCGGGGGGCTACACAGATACGCAGTATTTT.

This clone was seen only a few times. The chain links TRBV9 to TRBJ1-2; 10 nucleotides align to TRBD1. Germline lookup yields CDR1 SGDLS and CDR2 YYNGEE. The CDR3 contains 12 residues. V shed 4 bases, J shed 10 bases, and the junction held 4 bases outside the gene matches. Here the CDR3 reads CASSPRQGAYTF. Written as DNA, the CDR3 is TGTGCCAGCAGCCCCCGACAGGGGGCCTACACCTTC.

The sample holds many counts of this clone. The V call is TRBV29-1, the J call TRBJ2-1; the D gene is possibly TRBD2 (5 bases). Between the trimmed V and J ends, which lost 3 bases and 0 bases, there was a span of 21 bases. The CDR3 spans 18 residues. Germline CDR1 is SQVTM and CDR2 is ANQGSEA. In DNA form, the CDR3 reads TGCAGCGTTGAGAGGTCGGCGGGTTCCCTAAGCTCCTACAATGAGCAGTTCTTC. Residues: CSVERSAGSLSSYNEQFF.

The V and J genes are TRBV24-1 and TRBJ1-2; no firm D call. This CDR3 is 11 amino acids long. Trimming shortened V by 3 bases and J by 8 bases, and 6 bases separated the two germline ends. Germline CDR1 and CDR2: KGHDR and SFDVKD. CDR3 DNA sequence: TGTGCCACCAGTGATCCGGGGGGCTACACCTTC. It codes for CATSDPGGYTF.

The chain has TRBV10-3 and TRBJ2-3, with 7 bases matching TRBD1. The CDR3 has 15 residues. CDR1 and CDR2 from the germline V gene are ENHRY and SYGVKD. The ends lost 4 bases at V and 4 bases at J; junction bases unmatched: 8. CDR3 protein: CAISAVNRGSDTQYF. The CDR3 DNA reads TGTGCCATCAGTGCTGTTAACAGGGGTTCAGATACGCAGTATTTT.